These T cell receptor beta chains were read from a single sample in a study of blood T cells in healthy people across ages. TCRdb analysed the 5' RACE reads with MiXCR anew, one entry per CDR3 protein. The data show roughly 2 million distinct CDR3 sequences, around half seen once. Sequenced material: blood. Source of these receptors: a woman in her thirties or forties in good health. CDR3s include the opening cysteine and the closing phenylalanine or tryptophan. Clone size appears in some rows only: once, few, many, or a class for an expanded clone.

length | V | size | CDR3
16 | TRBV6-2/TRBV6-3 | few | CASSYSKRGNQETQYF
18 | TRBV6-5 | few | CASSYGSAVGGKWYGYTF
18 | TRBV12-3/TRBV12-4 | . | CASSFEIAGKGTKNIQYF
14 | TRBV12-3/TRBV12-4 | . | CACSLAGGRETQYF
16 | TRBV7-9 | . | CASTERGRGSYNEQFF
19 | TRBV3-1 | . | CASSQKTPRRRGIVYEQYF
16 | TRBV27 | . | CARTGTGGSGANVLTF
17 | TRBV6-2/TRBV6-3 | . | CASSSPVRIDSNQPQHF
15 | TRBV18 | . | CASSPLEQGNNEQFF
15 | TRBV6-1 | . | CASSEDPRMAYGYTF
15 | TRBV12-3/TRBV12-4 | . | CASSFAGGGNQPQHF
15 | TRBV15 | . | CATSRSRIARDTQYF
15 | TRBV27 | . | CASSLASGGAGEQYF
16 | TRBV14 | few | CASSPPRGGWEETQYF
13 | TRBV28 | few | CAWGDPSTYEQYF
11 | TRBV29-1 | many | CSVGQQETQYF
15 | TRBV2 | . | CASSSDDRRWEKLFF
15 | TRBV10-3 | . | CAIKKHGTGLYEQYF
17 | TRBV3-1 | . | CASSQGPSIGRGNEQFF
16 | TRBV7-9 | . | CASSLLGTGDSNEQYF
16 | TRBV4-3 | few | CASSQTTGVWNSPLHF
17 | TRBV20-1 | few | CSARGPLAGGALDTQYF
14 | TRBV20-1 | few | CSARQSSYNSPLHF
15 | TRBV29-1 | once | CSVEEVAGVDNEQFF
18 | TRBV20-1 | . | CSARDSARWTGGRYGYTF
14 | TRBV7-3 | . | CASSLTGGAGPQHF
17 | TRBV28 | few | CASSFPPERGGQDEQFF
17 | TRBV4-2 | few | CASSQDVGSESGETQYF
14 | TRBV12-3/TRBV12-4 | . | CAGRPTSGAETQYF
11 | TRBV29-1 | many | CSGRNSYGYTF
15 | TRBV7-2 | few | CASSFRGLEYNEQFF
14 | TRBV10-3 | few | CAISGQGQGETQYF
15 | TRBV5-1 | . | CASSLWTEANYGYTF
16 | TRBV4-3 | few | CASSQDQGAYQETQYF
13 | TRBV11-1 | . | CASSPRQAYEQYF
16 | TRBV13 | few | CASSLVSGQGRETQYF
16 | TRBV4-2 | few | CASSQDGSGVGNEQFF
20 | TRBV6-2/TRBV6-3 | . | CASSSTEGHWGPQVFHEQFF